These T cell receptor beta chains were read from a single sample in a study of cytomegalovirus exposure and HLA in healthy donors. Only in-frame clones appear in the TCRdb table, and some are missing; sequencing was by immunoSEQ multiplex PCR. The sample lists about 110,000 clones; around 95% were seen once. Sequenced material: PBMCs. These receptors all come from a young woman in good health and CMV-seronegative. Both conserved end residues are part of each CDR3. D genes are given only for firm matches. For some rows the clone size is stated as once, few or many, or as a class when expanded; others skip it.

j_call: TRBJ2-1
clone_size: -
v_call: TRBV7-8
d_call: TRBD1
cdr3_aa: CASNDRAYHEQFF
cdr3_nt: TGTGCCAGCAACGACAGGGCCTACCATGAGCAGTTCTTC

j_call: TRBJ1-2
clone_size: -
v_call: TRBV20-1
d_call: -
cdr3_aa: CSERTRKGYTF
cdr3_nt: TGCAGTGAGAGGACACGGAAGGGCTACACCTTC

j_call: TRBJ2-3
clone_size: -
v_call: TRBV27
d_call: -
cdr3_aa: CASSSLGLRTDTQYF
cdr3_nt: TGTGCCAGCAGTTCGCTGGGACTCCGAACAGATACGCAGTATTTT

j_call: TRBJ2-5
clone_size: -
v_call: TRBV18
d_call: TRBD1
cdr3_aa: CASSPRQGGEETQYF
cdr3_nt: TGTGCCAGCTCACCACGACAGGGGGGCGAGGAGACCCAGTACTTC

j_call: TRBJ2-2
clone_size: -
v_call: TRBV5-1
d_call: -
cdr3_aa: CASNNWPGMAGELFF
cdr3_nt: TGCGCCAGCAACAACTGGCCGGGGATGGCGGGGGAGCTGTTTTTT

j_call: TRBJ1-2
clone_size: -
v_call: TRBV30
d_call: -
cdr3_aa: CACNTGTGYTF
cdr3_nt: TGTGCCTGCAATACAGGGACCGGCTACACCTTC

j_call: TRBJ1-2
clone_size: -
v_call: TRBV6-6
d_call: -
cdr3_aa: CASSYYDGYTF
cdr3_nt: TGTGCCAGCAGTTATTATGATGGCTACACCTTC

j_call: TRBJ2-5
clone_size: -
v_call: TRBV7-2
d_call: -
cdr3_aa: CASSLGLVWGETQYF
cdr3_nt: TGTGCCAGCAGCTTAGGACTAGTCTGGGGAGAGACCCAGTACTTC

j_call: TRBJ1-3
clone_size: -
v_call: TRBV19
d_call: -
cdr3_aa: CASSITGSGNTIYF
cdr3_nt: TGTGCCAGTAGTATCACAGGCTCTGGAAACACCATATATTTT

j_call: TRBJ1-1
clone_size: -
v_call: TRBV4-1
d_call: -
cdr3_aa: CASSQDWQGLNTEAFF
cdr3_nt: TGCGCCAGCAGCCAAGACTGGCAGGGCCTGAACACTGAAGCTTTCTTT

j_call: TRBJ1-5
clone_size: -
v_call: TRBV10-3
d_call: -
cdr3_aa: CAISPGLPNQPQHF
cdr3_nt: TGTGCCATCAGTCCTGGACTGCCAAATCAGCCCCAGCATTTT

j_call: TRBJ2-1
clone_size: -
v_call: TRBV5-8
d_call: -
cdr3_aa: CASSLGVLTGSSYNEQFF
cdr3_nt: TGTGCCAGCAGCTTGGGGGTTTTGACAGGAAGCTCCTACAATGAGCAGTTCTTC

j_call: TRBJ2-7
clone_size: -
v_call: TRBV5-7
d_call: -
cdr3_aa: CASSFQEERYEQYF
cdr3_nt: TGTGCCAGCAGCTTCCAGGAAGAAAGGTACGAGCAGTACTTC

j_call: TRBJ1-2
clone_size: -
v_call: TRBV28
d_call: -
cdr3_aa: CASSLPAAGSGYTF
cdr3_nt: TGTGCCAGCAGTTTACCCGCGGCGGGGTCGGGCTACACCTTC

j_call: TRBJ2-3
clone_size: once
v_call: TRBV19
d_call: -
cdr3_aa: CASSGQNTDTQYF
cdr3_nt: TGTGCCAGTAGTGGGCAGAACACAGATACGCAGTATTTT

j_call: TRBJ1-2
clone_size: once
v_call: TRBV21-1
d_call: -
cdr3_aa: CASSTSDRDRSYTF
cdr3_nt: TGTGCCAGCAGCACATCGGACAGGGACAGGAGCTACACCTTC

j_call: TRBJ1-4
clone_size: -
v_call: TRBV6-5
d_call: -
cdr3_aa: CASSYQGDRNNEKLFF
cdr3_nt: TGTGCCAGCAGTTACCAGGGCGACAGGAATAATGAAAAACTGTTTTTT

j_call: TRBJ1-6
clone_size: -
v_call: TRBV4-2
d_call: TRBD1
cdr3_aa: CASSQDLDRRNSPLHF
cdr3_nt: TGTGCCAGCAGCCAAGATTTGGACAGGCGGAATTCACCCCTCCACTTT

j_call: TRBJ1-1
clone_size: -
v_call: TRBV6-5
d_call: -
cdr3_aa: CASSSMNTEAFF
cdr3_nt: TGTGCCAGCAGTTCCATGAACACTGAAGCTTTCTTT

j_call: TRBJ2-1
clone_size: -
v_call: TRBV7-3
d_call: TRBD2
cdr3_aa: CASSFSGGGHEQFF
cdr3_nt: TGTGCCAGCAGCTTCAGCGGGGGGGGCCATGAGCAGTTCTTC

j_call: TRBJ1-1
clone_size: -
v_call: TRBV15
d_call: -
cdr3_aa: CATSGPWVVSENTEAFF
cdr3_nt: TGTGCCACCAGCGGTCCGTGGGTTGTCAGCGAGAACACTGAAGCTTTCTTT

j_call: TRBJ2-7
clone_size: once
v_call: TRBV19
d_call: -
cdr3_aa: CATRGTDSYEQYF
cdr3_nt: TGTGCCACCCGCGGGACAGATTCCTACGAGCAGTACTTC

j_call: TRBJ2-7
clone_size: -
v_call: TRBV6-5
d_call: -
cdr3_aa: CASRRQRGTNYEQYF
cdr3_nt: TGTGCCAGCAGACGGCAGAGGGGGACGAACTACGAGCAGTACTTC

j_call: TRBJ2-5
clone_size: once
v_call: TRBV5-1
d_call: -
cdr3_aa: CASSFNSAQETQYF
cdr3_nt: TGCGCCAGCAGCTTTAACAGTGCCCAAGAGACCCAGTACTTC

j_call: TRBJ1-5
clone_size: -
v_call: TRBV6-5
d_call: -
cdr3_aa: CASSYGGGNQPQHF
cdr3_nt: TGTGCCAGCAGTTACGGAGGTGGCAATCAGCCCCAGCATTTT

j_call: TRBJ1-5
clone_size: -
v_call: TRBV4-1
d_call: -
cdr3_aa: CASSPMGPGGRSNQPQHF
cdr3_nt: TGCGCCAGCAGCCCAATGGGCCCTGGGGGCAGGAGCAATCAGCCCCAGCATTTT

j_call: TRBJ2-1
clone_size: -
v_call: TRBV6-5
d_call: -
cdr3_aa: CASSYSTSIDEQFF
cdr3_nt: TGTGCCAGCAGTTACTCTACTAGCATCGATGAGCAGTTCTTC

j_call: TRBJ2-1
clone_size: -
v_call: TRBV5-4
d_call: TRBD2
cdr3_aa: CASSSGRGGLGSYNEQFF
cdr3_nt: TGTGCCAGCAGCTCAGGGCGGGGGGGCCTCGGGTCCTACAATGAGCAGTTCTTC

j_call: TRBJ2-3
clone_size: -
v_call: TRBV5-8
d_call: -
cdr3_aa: CASSLRGGQDTQYF
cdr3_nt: TGTGCCAGCAGCTTAAGGGGGGGCCAGGATACGCAGTATTTT

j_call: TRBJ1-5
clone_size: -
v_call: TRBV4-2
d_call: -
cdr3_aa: CASSQDRTYSNQPQHF
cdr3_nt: TGTGCCAGCAGCCAGGACAGAACGTATAGCAATCAGCCCCAGCATTTT

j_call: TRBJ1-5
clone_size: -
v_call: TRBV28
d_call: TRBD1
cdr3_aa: CASSPPSTGGANQPQHF
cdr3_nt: TGTGCCAGCAGTCCCCCTTCCACAGGGGGCGCGAATCAGCCCCAGCATTTT

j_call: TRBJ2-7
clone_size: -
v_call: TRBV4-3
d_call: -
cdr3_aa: CASSQAWFSGYEQYF
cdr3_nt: TGCGCCAGCAGCCAAGCCTGGTTTTCCGGCTACGAGCAGTACTTC

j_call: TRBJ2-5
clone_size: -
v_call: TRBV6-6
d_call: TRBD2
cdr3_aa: CASRTSGGKETQYF
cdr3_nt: TGTGCCAGCAGGACTAGCGGGGGGAAGGAGACCCAGTACTTC

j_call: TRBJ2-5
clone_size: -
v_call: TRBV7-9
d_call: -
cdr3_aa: CASSLSSGFGTQYF
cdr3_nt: TGTGCCAGCAGCTTATCGTCAGGGTTTGGGACCCAGTACTTC

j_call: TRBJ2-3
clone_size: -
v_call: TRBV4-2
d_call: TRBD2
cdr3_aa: CASSQQTSGGPDTQYF
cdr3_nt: TGTGCCAGCAGCCAACAAACTAGCGGGGGGCCAGATACGCAGTATTTT

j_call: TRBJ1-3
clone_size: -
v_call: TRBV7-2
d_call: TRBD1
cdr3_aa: CASSLGTGSNTIYF
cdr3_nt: TGTGCCAGCAGCTTAGGGACAGGGTCAAACACCATATATTTT

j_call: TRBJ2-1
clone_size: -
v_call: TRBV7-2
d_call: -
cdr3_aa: CASSGLADSSYNEQFF
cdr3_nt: TGTGCCAGCAGCGGGCTAGCGGACAGCTCCTACAATGAGCAGTTCTTC

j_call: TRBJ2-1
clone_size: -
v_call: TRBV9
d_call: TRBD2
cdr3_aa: CASSERGVGYNEQFF
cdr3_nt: TGTGCCAGCAGCGAGCGGGGGGTGGGTTACAATGAGCAGTTCTTC

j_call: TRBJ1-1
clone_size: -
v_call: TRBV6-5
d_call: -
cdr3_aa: CASQGNTEAFF
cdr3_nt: TGTGCCAGCCAGGGTAACACTGAAGCTTTCTTT

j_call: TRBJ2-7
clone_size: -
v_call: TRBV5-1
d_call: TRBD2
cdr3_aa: CASSLGRGAGNEQYF
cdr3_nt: TGCGCCAGCAGCTTGGGGCGGGGGGCCGGCAACGAGCAGTACTTC

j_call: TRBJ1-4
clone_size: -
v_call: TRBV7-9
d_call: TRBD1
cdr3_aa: CASSLMLGTGSEKLFF
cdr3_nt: TGTGCCAGCAGCTTAATGTTGGGGACAGGGTCTGAAAAACTGTTTTTT